This TCR beta chain was recovered during a study of cytomegalovirus exposure and HLA in healthy donors. Study-level points and caveats: Most CMV-associated TCR beta chains were later found to appear HLA-restricted. In a later analysis, parvovirus B19, influenza, CMV and Epstein-Barr virus appeared linked to several top co-occurrence clusters.

This clone was detected only a few times. Its antigen is currently unknown. The PCR was carried out with 60 Vbeta primers and 13 Jbeta primers. Sequenced by immunoSEQ multiplex PCR; TCRdb stores in-frame clones only, minus some. The sample shows about 100,000 clones, around 74% of them seen only once. V was cut by 1 base and J by 0 bases, with 9 bases left in between. Looked up from germline, CDR1 is SEHNR and CDR2 is FQNEAQ (reference sequence). This CDR3 region has 16 residues. The chain carries TRBV7-9 and TRBJ1-4; D ambiguous. This TCR derives from a middle-aged man in good health and CMV-seropositive. The specimen sequenced was PBMCs. Here the CDR3 reads CASSLGVTATNEKLFF. In DNA, the CDR3 is TGTGCCAGCAGCTTAGGAGTTACTGCAACTAATGAAAAACTGTTTTTT.